This T cell receptor beta chain was observed in a study of OX40 agonist ivuxolimab in advanced cancers. Study as a whole: While on treatment, patients had intravenous ivuxolimab at 0.01 to 10 mg/kg every 2 weeks. Prior checkpoint blockade (anti-PD-1, anti-PD-L1 or anti-CTLA-4) was permitted; approximately 40% had it.

The repertoire was sequenced with immunoSEQ multiplex PCR; TCRdb's copy has only in-frame clones and lacks some. The sample shows some 66,000 clones, roughly four fifths of them seen only once. General study results and limits: Some of the lowest clonal expansion was seen in partial responders at 0.1-3.0 mg/kg.

This CDR3 spans 15 amino acids. Germline CDR1 reads LNHNV; CDR2 reads YYDKDF (reference sequence). Trimming took off 4 bases at V and 0 bases at J, with 10 bases between the two ends. Of note for this clone: Its antigen is still unknown.

This clonotype was sampled from an adult with an advanced solid tumor such as melanoma, head and neck, liver or kidney cancer. Source: CD4+ or CD8+ T cells sorted from blood, taken in a trial of the OX40 agonist ivuxolimab. This chain uses TRBV15 with TRBJ2-1; TRBD2 might be the D (5 bases). CDR3: CATSKERSSYNEQFF. Here the CDR3 DNA reads TGTGCCACCAGCAAAGAGCGGAGCTCCTACAATGAGCAGTTCTTC.